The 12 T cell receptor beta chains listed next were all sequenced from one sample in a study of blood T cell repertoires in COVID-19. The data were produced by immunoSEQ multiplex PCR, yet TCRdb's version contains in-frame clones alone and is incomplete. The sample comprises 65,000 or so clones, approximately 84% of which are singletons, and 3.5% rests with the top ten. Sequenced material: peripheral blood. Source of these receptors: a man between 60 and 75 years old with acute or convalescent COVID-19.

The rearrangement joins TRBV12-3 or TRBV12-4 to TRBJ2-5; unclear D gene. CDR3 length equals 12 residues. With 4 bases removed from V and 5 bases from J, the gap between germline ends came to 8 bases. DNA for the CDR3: TGTGCCAGCAGTTACCCGCAGGAGACCCAGTACTTC. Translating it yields CASSYPQETQYF.

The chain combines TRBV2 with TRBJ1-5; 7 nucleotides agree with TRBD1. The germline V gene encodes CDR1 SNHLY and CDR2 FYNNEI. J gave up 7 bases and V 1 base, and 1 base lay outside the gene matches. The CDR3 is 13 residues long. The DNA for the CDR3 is TGTGCCAGCAGTGAAGGGGGACAGCAGCCCCAGCATTTT. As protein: CASSEGGQQPQHF.

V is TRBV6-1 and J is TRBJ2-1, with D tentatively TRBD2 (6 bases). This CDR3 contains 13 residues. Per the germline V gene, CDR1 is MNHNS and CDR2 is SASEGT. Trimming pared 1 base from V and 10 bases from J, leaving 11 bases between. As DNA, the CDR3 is TGTGCCAGCAGTGAAGTAGGGAGGAGAGAGCAGTTCTTC. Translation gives CASSEVGRREQFF.

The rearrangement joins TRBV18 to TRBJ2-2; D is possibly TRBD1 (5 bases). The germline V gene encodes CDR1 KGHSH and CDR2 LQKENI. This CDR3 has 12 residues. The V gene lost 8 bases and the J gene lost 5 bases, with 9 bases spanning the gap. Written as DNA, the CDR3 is TGTGCCAGCCACGACAGTACCGGGGAGCTGTTTTTT. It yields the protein CASHDSTGELFF.

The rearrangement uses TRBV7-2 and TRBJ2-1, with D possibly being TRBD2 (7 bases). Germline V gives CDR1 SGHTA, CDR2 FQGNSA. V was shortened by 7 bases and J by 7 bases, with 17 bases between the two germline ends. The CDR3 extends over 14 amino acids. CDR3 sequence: CASTTSRGPNEQFF. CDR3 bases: TGTGCCAGCACCACCTCGCGGGGGCCTAATGAGCAGTTCTTC.

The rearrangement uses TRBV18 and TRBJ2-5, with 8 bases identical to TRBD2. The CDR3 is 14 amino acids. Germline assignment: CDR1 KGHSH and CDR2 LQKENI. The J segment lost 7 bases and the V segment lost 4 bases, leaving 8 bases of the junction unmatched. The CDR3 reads CASSLGTSKRTQYF. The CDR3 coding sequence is TGTGCCAGCTCACTCGGGACTAGTAAGAGGACCCAGTACTTC.

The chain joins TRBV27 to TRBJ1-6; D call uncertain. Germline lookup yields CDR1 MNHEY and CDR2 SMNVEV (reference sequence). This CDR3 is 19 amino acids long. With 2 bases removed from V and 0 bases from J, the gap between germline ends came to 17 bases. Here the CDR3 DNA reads TGTGCCAGCAGTTTAGGGTGGAGCCAAAGTAGCTCCTATAATTCACCCCTCCACTTT. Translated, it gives CASSLGWSQSSSYNSPLHF.

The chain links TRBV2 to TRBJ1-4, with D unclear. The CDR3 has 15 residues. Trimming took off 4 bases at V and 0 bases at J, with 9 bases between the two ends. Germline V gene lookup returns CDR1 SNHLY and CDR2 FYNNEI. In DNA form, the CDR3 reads TGTGCCAGCAGTGCTAGACGGCCAACTAATGAAAAACTGTTTTTT. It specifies CASSARRPTNEKLFF.

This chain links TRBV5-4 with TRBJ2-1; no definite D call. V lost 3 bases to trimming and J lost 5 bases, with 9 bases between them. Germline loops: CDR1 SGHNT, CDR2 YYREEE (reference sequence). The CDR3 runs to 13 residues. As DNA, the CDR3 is TGTGCCAGCAGCTCACTGGCGGACAATGAGCAGTTCTTC. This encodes CASSSLADNEQFF.

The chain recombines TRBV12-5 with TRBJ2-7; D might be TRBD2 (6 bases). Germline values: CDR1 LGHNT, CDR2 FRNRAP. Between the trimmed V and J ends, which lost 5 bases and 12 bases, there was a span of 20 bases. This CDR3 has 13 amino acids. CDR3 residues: CASGTGTLTSPYF. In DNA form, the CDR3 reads TGTGCTAGTGGTACCGGGACTCTTACGTCCCCGTACTTC. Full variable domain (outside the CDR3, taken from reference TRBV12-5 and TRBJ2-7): DARVTQTPRHKVTEMGQEVTMRCQPILGHNTVFWYRQTMMQGLELLAYFRNRAPLDDSGMPKDRFSAEMPDATLATLKIQPSEPRDSAVYFCASGTGTLTSPYFGPGTRLTVT.

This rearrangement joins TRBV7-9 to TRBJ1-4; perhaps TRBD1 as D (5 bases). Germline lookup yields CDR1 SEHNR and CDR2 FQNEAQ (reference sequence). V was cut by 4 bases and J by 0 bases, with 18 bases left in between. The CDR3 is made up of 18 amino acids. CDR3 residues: CASSSSRDSRPTNEKLFF. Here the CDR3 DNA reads TGTGCCAGCAGCTCCAGCCGGGACTCCAGGCCAACTAATGAAAAACTGTTTTTT.

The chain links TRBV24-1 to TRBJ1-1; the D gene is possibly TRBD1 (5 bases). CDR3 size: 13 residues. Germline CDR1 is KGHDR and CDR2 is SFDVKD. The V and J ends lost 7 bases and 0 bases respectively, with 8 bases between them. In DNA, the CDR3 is TGTGCCACCAGCGCAGGGATGAACACTGAAGCTTTCTTT. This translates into CATSAGMNTEAFF.